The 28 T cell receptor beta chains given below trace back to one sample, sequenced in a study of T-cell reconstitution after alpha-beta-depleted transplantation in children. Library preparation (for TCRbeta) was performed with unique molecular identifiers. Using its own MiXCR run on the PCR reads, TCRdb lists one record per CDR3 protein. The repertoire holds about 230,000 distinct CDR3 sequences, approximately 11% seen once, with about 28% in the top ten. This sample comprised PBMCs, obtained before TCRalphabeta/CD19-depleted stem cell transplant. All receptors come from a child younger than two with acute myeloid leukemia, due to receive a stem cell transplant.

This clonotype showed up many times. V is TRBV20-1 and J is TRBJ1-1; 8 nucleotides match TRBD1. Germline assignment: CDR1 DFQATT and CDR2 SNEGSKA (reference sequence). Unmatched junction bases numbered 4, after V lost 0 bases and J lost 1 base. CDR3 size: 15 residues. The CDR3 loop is CSARDPGTGNTEAFF. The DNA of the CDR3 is TGCAGTGCTAGAGATCCCGGGACAGGGAACACTGAAGCTTTCTTT.

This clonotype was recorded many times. CDR3 amino acids: CSARSSGRGNEQFF. The CDR3 DNA sequence: TGCAGTGCTAGGTCTAGCGGGAGGGGCAATGAGCAGTTCTTC. The chain recombines TRBV20-1 with TRBJ2-1, with TRBD2 matching 12 bases. Trimming took 3 bases from V and 6 from J; bases not matched to a gene: 3. Looked up from germline, CDR1 is DFQATT and CDR2 is SNEGSKA (reference sequence). This CDR3 has 14 amino acids.

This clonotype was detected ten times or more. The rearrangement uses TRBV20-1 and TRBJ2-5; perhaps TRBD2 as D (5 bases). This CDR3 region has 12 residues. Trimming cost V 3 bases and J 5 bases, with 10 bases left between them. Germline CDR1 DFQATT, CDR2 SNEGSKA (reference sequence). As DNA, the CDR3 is TGCAGTGCTAGTGGTAGCGCCGAGACCCAGTACTTC. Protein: CSASGSAETQYF.

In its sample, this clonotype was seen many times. DNA for the CDR3: TGTGCCAGCAGCGTAGGGGGACTAGCGGACTACAATGAGCAGTTCTTC. Amino acid sequence: CASSVGGLADYNEQFF. The V call is TRBV9, the J call TRBJ2-1, with 11 bases fitting TRBD2. Trimming cost V 0 bases and J 3 bases; bases outside gene matches: 2. Per the germline V gene, CDR1 is SGDLS and CDR2 is YYNGEE. This CDR3 is 16 amino acids long.

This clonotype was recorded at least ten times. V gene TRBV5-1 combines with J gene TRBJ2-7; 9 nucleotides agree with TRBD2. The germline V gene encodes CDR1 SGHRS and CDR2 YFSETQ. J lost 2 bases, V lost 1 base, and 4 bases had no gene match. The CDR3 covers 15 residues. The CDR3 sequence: CASSLSGGHAYEQYF. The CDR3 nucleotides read TGCGCCAGCAGCTTGAGCGGGGGGCATGCCTACGAGCAGTACTTC.

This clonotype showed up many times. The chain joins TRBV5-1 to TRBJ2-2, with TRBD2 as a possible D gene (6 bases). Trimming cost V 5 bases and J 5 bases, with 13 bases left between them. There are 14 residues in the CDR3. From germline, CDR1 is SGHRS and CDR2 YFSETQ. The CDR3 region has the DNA TGCGCCAGCAGGGAGTTGGCGGGGACCGGGGAGCTGTTTTTT. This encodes CASRELAGTGELFF.

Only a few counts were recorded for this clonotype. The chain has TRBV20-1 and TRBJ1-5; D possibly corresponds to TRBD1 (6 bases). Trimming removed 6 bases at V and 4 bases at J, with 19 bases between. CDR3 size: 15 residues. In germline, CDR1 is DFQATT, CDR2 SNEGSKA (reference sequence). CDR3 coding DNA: TGCAGTGCCCCCGTCCCCGGGGGGCGGAATCAGCCCCAGCATTTT. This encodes CSAPVPGGRNQPQHF.

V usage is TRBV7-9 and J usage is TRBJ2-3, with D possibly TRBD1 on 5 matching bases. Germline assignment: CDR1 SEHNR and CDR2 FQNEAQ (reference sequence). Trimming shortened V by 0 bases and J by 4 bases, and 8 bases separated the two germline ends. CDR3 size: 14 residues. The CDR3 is CASSLAAGSDTQYF. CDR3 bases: TGTGCCAGCAGCTTAGCGGCAGGGTCAGATACGCAGTATTTT.

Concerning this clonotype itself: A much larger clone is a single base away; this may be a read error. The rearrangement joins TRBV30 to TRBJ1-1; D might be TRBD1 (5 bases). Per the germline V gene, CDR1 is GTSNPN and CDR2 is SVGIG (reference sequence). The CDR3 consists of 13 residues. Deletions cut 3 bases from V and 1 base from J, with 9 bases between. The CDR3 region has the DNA TGTGCCTGGAGGATAGACAGGAACACTGAAGCTTTCTTT. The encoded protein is CAWRIDRNTEAFF.

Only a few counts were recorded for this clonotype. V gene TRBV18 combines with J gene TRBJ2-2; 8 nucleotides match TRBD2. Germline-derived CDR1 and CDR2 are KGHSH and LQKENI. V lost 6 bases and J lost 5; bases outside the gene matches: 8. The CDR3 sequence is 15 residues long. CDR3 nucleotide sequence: TGTGCCAGCTCTCTCGGGAGCGGGAGTACCGGGGAGCTGTTTTTT. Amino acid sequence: CASSLGSGSTGELFF.

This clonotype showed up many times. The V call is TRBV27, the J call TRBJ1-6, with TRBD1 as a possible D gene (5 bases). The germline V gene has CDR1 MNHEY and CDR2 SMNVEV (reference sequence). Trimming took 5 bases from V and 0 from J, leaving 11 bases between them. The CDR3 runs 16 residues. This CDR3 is CASSRGRSSYNSPLHF. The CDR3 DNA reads TGTGCCAGCAGTAGGGGACGGAGCTCCTATAATTCACCCCTCCACTTT.

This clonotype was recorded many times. CDR3 sequence reads: CASSLAERRGTGELFF. CDR3 coding DNA: TGCGCCAGCAGCTTGGCGGAGCGACGAGGCACCGGGGAGCTGTTTTTT. The rearrangement links TRBV5-1 to TRBJ2-2, with D unclear. From germline, CDR1 is SGHRS and CDR2 YFSETQ. The CDR3 has 16 amino acids. The V end was cut by 0 bases, the J end by 4 bases, with 13 bases between.

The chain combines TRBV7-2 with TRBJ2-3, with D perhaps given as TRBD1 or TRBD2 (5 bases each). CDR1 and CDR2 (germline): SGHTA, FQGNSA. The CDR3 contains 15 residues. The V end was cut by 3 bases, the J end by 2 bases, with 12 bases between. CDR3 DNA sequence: TGTGCCAGCAGCTTGACTGGGACCCACACAGATACGCAGTATTTT. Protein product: CASSLTGTHTDTQYF.

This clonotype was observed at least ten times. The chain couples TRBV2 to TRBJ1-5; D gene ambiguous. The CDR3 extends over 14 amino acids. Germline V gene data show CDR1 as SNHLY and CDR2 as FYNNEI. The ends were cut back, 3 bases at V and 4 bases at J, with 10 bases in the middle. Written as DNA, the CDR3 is TGTGCCAGCAGTGAGAGGTCAGAAAATCAGCCCCAGCATTTT. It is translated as CASSERSENQPQHF.

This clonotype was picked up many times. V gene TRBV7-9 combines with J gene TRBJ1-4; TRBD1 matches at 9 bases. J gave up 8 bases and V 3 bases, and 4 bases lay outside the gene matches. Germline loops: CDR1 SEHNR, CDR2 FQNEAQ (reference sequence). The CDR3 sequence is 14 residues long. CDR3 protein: CASSFSTGGEKLFF. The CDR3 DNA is TGTGCCAGCAGCTTCTCCACAGGGGGCGAAAAACTGTTTTTT.

The chain's CDR3 is CASSLGDRVRGYTF. CDR3 DNA: TGTGCCAGCAGCTTAGGCGACAGGGTACGGGGCTACACCTTC. The V and J genes are TRBV7-2 and TRBJ1-2; TRBD1 agrees at 7 bases. CDR1 SGHTA and CDR2 FQGNSA come from the germline V gene. The V gene end was trimmed by 1 base and the J gene end by 8 bases; junction bases not matched to a gene: 7. There are 14 residues in the CDR3.

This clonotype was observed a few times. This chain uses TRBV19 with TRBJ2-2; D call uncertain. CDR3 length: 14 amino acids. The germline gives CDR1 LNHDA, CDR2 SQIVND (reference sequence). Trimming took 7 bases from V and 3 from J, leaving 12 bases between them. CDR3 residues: CASNPPADTGELFF. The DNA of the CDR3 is TGTGCCAGTAACCCCCCTGCGGACACCGGGGAGCTGTTTTTT.

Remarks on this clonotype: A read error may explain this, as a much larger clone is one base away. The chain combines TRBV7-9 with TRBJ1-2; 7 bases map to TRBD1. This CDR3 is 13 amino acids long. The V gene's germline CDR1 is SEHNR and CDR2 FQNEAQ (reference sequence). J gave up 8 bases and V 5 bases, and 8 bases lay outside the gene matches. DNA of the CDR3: TGTGCCAGCAGCCGGGACAGTGTCGTCGGCTACACCTTC. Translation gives CASSRDSVVGYTF.

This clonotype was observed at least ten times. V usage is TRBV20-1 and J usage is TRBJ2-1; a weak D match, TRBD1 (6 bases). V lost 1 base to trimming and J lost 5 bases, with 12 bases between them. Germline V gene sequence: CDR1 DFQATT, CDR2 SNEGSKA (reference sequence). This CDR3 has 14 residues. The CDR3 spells CSARVIGGNNEQFF. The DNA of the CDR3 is TGCAGTGCTAGAGTGATAGGGGGAAACAATGAGCAGTTCTTC.

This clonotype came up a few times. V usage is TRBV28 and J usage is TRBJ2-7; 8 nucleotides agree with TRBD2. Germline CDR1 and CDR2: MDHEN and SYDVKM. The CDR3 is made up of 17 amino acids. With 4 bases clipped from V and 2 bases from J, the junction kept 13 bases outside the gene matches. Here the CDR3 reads CASSSPPGLAATYEQYF. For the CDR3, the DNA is TGTGCCAGCAGTTCCCCGCCCGGACTAGCAGCTACCTACGAGCAGTACTTC.

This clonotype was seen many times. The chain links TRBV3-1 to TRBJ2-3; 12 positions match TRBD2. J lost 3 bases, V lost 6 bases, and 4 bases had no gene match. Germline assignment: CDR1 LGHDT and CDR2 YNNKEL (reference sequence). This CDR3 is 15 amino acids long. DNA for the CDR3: TGTGCCAGCAGAAGACTAGCGGGAGAAACAGATACGCAGTATTTT. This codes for CASRRLAGETDTQYF.

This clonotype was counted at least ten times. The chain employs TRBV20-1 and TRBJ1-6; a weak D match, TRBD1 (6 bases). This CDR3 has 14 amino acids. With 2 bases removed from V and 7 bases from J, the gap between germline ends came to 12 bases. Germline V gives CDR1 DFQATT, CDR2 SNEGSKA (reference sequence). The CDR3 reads CSARKGGINSPLHF. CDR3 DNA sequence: TGCAGTGCTAGAAAGGGGGGGATAAATTCACCCCTCCACTTT.

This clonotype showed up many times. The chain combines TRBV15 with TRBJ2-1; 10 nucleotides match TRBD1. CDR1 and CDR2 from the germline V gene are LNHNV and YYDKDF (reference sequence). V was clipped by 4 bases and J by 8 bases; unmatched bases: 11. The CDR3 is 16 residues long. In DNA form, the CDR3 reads TGTGCCACCAGCACTACCGGGACAGGGGATCAGGATGAGCAGTTCTTC. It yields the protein CATSTTGTGDQDEQFF.

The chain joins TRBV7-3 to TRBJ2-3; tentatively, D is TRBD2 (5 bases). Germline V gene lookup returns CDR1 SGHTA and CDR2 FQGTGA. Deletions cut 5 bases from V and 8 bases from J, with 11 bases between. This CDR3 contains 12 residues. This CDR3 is CASSPREGTQYF. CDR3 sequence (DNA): TGTGCCAGCAGCCCGCGAGAGGGTACGCAGTATTTT.

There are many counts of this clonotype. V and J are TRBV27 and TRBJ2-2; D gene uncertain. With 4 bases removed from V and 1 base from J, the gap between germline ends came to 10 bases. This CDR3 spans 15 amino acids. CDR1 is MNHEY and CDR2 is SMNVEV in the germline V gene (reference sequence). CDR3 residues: CASSSSRKNTGELFF. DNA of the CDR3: TGTGCCAGCAGTTCCTCCAGAAAGAACACCGGGGAGCTGTTTTTT.

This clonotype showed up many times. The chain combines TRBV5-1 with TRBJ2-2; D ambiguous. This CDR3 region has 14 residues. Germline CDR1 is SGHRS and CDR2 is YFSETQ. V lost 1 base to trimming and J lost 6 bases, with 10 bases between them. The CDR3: CASSLSLVAGELFF. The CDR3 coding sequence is TGCGCCAGCAGCTTGTCCTTAGTCGCCGGGGAGCTGTTTTTT.

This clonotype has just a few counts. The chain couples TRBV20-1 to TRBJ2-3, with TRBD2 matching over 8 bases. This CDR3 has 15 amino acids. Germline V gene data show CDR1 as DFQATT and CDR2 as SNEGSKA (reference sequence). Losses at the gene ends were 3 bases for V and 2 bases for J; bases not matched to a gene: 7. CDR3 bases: TGCAGTGCTAGTGTCCAGCGGGGGTTCACAGATACGCAGTATTTT. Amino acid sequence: CSASVQRGFTDTQYF.

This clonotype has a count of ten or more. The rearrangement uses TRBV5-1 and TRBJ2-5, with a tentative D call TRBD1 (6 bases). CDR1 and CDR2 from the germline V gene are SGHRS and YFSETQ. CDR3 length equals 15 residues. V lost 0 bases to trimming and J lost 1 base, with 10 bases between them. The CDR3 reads CASSLARTVQETQYF. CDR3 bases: TGCGCCAGCAGCTTGGCCCGGACAGTCCAAGAGACCCAGTACTTC.